These T cell receptor beta chains were read from a single sample in a study of T cells in Graves' hyperthyroidism and ophthalmopathy. TCRdb re-analysed the multiplex PCR reads in MiXCR, keeping a single row per CDR3 protein. The sample includes about 640,000 distinct CDR3 sequences, 14% of them seen just once. Sequenced input: blood. The receptors originated from a woman aged 50 to 60 with Graves' ophthalmopathy. Both conserved end residues are part of each CDR3. The D gene is left open where the match is weak. Size tells how often a clone was seen (once, few, many) or the class of an expanded clone, and some rows leave it out.

NA | TRBJ1-6 | TRBV28 | many | CASSIPQGINSPLHF | TGTGCCAGCAGTATCCCACAGGGAATTAATTCACCCCTCCACTTT
TRBD2 | TRBJ2-7 | TRBV7-2 | many | CASSFSAGAYEQYF | TGTGCCAGCAGCTTTTCGGCGGGAGCCTACGAGCAGTACTTC
NA | TRBJ2-1 | TRBV4-2 | NA | CASSQVPRVGADNEQFF | TGTGCCAGCAGCCAAGTCCCTCGAGTGGGAGCAGACAATGAGCAGTTCTTC
NA | TRBJ2-7 | TRBV7-3 | NA | CASSESGLSYEQYF | TGTGCCAGCAGCGAAAGCGGTCTTTCCTACGAGCAGTACTTC
NA | TRBJ1-2 | TRBV7-2 | NA | CASSLYPRGAGTGYTF | TGTGCCAGCAGCTTATATCCAAGGGGCGCAGGGACCGGCTACACCTTC
NA | TRBJ2-2 | TRBV14 | few | CASSQDNRVTGELFF | TGTGCCAGCAGCCAAGACAACAGGGTCACCGGGGAGCTGTTTTTT
NA | TRBJ2-1 | TRBV12-3/TRBV12-4 | many | CASNLGGGSVDNEQFF | TGTGCCAGCAACCTCGGGGGCGGGAGCGTGGACAATGAGCAGTTCTTC
NA | TRBJ1-1 | TRBV30 | many | CAWSTWGGTNTEAFF | TGTGCCTGGAGTACCTGGGGGGGGACGAACACTGAAGCTTTCTTT
NA | TRBJ2-2 | TRBV14 | few | CASSQVNPNTGELFF | TGTGCCAGCAGCCAAGTCAATCCGAACACCGGGGAGCTGTTTTTT
TRBD2 | TRBJ2-3 | TRBV6-1 | many | CASSALAGGTTDTQYF | TGTGCCAGCAGTGCGCTAGCGGGAGGAACCACAGATACGCAGTATTTT
NA | TRBJ2-1 | TRBV5-6 | NA | CASSHPGTHGPEQFF | TGTGCCAGCAGCCACCCGGGAACTCATGGACCTGAGCAGTTCTTC
NA | TRBJ2-1 | TRBV11-2 | many | CASSLDASSIGYNEQFF | TGTGCCAGCAGCTTAGATGCCAGTTCGATAGGCTACAATGAGCAGTTCTTC
NA | TRBJ2-7 | TRBV20-1 | many | CSARARTYEQYF | TGCAGTGCTAGAGCCAGGACCTACGAGCAGTACTTC
NA | TRBJ2-7 | TRBV10-3 | NA | CAITPAGSYEQYF | TGTGCCATCACCCCAGCGGGCAGCTACGAGCAGTACTTC
NA | TRBJ1-5 | TRBV6-5 | few | CASSYPAHKALGQPQHF | TGTGCCAGCAGTTACCCGGCGCACAAGGCCTTGGGTCAGCCCCAGCATTTT
TRBD1 | TRBJ1-5 | TRBV15 | few | CATSRVPSRGSNQPQHF | TGTGCCACCAGCAGAGTCCCATCCAGGGGGAGCAATCAGCCCCAGCATTTT